The clone carrying this TCR beta chain has ten or more counts. Its matching antigen is unknown. The sample belongs to a study of post-analysis software for immune sequencing data. Study summary: Clinical courses comprised relapsing-remitting, secondary progressive and progressive-relapsing multiple sclerosis. The study's findings and limits: With TRBV5-6, TRBV5-1 and TRBV20-1 included, about 5 TRBV segments were more frequent in patients than in controls. F measure showed strong co-clustering of same-batch samples. For normalized Chao1 diversity, multiple sclerosis patients scored significantly lower than controls did.

CDR1 and CDR2 (germline): MNHGY, SAAAGT. V shed 8 bases and J 2 bases; nucleotides not matched to a gene: 17. The CDR3 extends over 17 amino acids. Prepared libraries of TCR beta cDNA carried unique molecular identifiers. T cells numbering 1 to 10 million yielded 450,000 to 500,000 cDNA molecules. MiXCR was run by TCRdb on the PCR reads, yielding one entry per CDR3 protein. The sample contains some 260,000 distinct CDR3 sequences, just over 35% of which appear only once. The specimen sequenced was blood. This chain connects TRBV6-8 to TRBJ2-5, with 7 bases fitting TRBD1. The receptor comes from a girl aged 10 to 17 with multiple sclerosis. DNA of the CDR3: TGTGCCAGCCGAGGGGGCGACCAGCCGTTCGGACAAGAGACCCAGTACTTC. This translates into CASRGGDQPFGQETQYF.